Sequencing of this TCR beta chain was carried out in a study of blood T cells in healthy people across ages. Findings and limits, study-wide: Researchers judged that diversity estimates from one million T cells fell short of true values.

Points on this clonotype: Its target is unknown.

Trimming removed 4 bases at V and 2 bases at J, with 10 bases between. Per germline, CDR1 SGHRS and CDR2 YFSETQ. The CDR3 contains 14 residues. It was with a sample-barcoded 5' primer and a J-beta primer mix that a second PCR of roughly 7 to 12 cycles was run. Template switching added a 12-random-nucleotide identifier to every cDNA molecule. Using its own MiXCR run on the 5' RACE reads, TCRdb lists one record per CDR3 protein. The sample shows 1,800,000 or so distinct CDR3 sequences, roughly two fifths of them seen only once. Donors gave 8 to 10 milliliters of peripheral blood apiece. Isolation recovered at least 6 million PBMCs from every sample.

The V call is TRBV5-1, the J call TRBJ2-1, with TRBD1 as a possible D gene (6 bases). Sequenced input: blood. The sequence derives from a human donor in good health. CDR3 loop: CASSGGQPYNEQFF. DNA for the CDR3: TGCGCCAGCAGCGGAGGACAGCCCTACAATGAGCAGTTCTTC.